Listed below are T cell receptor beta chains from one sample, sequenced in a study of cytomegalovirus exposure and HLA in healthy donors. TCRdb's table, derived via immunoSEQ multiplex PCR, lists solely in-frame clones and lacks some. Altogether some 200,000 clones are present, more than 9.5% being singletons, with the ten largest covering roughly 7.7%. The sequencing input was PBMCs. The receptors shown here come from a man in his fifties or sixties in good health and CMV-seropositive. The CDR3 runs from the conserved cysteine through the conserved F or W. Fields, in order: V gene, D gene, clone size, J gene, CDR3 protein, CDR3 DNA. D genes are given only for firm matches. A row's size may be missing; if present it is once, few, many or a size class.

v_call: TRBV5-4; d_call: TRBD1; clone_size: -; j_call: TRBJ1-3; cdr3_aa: CASSQGAVGNTIYF; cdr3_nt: TGTGCCAGCAGCCAGGGGGCGGTCGGAAACACCATATATTTT
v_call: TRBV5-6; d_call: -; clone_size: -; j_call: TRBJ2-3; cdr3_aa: CASSSGQISTDTQYF; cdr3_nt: TGTGCCAGCAGCTCCGGACAGATTAGCACAGATACGCAGTATTTT
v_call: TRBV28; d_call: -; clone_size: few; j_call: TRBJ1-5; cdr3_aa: CASRAGGNQPQHF; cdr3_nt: TGTGCCAGCAGGGCAGGCGGCAATCAGCCCCAGCATTTT
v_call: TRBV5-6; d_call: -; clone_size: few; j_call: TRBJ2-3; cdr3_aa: CASSGRGNTQYF; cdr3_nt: TGTGCCAGCAGCGGAAGGGGGAATACGCAGTATTTT
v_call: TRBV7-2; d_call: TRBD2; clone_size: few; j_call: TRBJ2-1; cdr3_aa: CASSSTSGDRYNEQFF; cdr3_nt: TGTGCCAGCAGCTCGACTAGCGGGGATAGGTACAATGAGCAGTTCTTC
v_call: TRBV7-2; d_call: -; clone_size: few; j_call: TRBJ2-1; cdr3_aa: CASSSTLTGEQFF; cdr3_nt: TGTGCCAGCAGCTCCACACTGACCGGGGAGCAGTTCTTC
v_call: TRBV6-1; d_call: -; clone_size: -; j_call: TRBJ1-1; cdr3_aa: CASSLLTGSGTEAFF; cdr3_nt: TGTGCCAGCAGTCTACTAACAGGGTCGGGGACTGAAGCTTTCTTT
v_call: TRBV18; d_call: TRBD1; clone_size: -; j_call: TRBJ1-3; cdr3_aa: CASSTRPGGLLRGNTIYF; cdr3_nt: TGTGCCAGCTCGACCAGGCCAGGGGGTCTTCTACGGGGAAACACCATATATTTT
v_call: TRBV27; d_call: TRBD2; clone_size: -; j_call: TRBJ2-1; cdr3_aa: CASSLAGPWNEQFF; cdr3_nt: TGTGCCAGCTCGCTAGCGGGTCCTTGGAATGAGCAGTTCTTC
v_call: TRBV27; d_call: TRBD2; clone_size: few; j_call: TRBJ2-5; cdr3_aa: CASKVGTTSLETQYF; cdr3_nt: TGTGCCAGCAAAGTCGGGACTACCTCATTAGAGACCCAGTACTTC
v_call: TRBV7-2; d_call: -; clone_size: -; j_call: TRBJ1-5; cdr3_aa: CASSLLRGMGNQPQHF; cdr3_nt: TGTGCCAGCAGCCTACTCCGAGGGATGGGAAATCAGCCCCAGCATTTT
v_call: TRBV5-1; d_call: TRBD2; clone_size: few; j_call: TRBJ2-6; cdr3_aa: CASRGGLSSGANVLTF; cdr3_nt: TGCGCCAGCCGGGGGGGGCTCAGCTCTGGGGCCAACGTCCTGACTTTC
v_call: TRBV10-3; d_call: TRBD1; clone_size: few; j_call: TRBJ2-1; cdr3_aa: CAIRGRDRGLDEQFF; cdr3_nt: TGTGCCATCAGGGGCCGGGACAGGGGGCTGGATGAGCAGTTCTTC
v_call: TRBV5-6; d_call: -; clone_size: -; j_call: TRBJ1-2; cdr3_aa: CASTELGGAYTF; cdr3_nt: TGTGCCAGCACCGAGCTTGGTGGGGCCTACACCTTC
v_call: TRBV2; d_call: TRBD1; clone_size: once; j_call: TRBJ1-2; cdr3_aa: CASRPNRDSNYGYTF; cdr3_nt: TGTGCCAGCAGGCCCAACCGGGACAGTAACTATGGCTACACCTTC
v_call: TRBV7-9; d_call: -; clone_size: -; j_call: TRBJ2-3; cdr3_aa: CASSLEGIPTDTQYF; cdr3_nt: TGTGCCAGCAGCTTAGAGGGGATCCCCACAGATACGCAGTATTTT
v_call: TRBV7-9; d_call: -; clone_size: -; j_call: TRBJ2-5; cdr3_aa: CASSLGHIQETQYF; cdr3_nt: TGTGCCAGCAGCTTGGGACACATCCAAGAGACCCAGTACTTC
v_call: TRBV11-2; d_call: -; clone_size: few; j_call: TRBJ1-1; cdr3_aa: CASSLNAGGTEAFF; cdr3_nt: TGTGCCAGCAGCTTAAATGCGGGGGGAACTGAAGCTTTCTTT
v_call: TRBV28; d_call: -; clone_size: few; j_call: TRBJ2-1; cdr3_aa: CASNTWQTYNEQFF; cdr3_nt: TGTGCCAGCAACACATGGCAGACCTACAATGAGCAGTTCTTC